The 21 T cell receptor beta chains reported below all come from one sample, sequenced in a study of T cells in Graves' hyperthyroidism and ophthalmopathy. What was amplified from RNA transcripts were TCR beta CDR3 regions. During a first-round RT-PCR of the TCR CDR3, the HTBI primer set was used. Via MiXCR, TCRdb re-called the multiplex PCR reads, giving one row per CDR3 protein. Seen here are fewer than 800,000 distinct CDR3 sequences, about 16% observed once, and the top ten hold under 10%. The sequencing input was blood. The receptors derive from a man aged 18 to 35 with Graves' hyperthyroidism.

Ten or more counts support this clonotype. V and J are TRBV27 and TRBJ2-7; D unclear. CDR3 length equals 13 residues. Trimming shortened V by 3 bases and J by 1 base, and 7 bases separated the two germline ends. Germline V gene lookup returns CDR1 MNHEY and CDR2 SMNVEV (reference sequence). The CDR3 loop reads CASSFRPSYEQYF. CDR3 DNA sequence: TGTGCCAGCAGTTTTCGACCGTCCTACGAGCAGTACTTC.

This clonotype was recorded once. The V and J genes are TRBV12-3 or TRBV12-4 and TRBJ2-4; 10 nucleotides align to TRBD2. The CDR3 covers 16 residues. The ends lost 3 bases at V and 8 bases at J; junction bases unmatched: 10. The CDR3 nucleotides read TGTGCCAGCAGTTTCACTAGCGGGATGACCTCGGACATTCAGTACTTC. It is translated as CASSFTSGMTSDIQYF.

This clonotype was picked up many times. The chain links TRBV6-6 to TRBJ2-3, with D maybe TRBD2 (6 bases). Germline loops: CDR1 MNHNY, CDR2 SVGAGI (reference sequence). The CDR3 sequence is 16 residues long. The V gene lost 0 bases and the J gene lost 2 bases, with 12 bases spanning the gap. The CDR3 protein is CASSYSREDPTDTQYF. The CDR3 coding sequence is TGTGCCAGCAGTTACTCGAGGGAGGACCCCACAGATACGCAGTATTTT.

This clonotype was found many times. The CDR3 DNA sequence: TGCAGCGTTGTGGCCGCCAGGGAAAACATTCAGTACTTC. Its translation is CSVVAARENIQYF. The chain links TRBV29-1 to TRBJ2-4, with D tentatively TRBD1 (5 bases). The CDR3 consists of 13 residues. The V gene's germline CDR1 is SQVTM and CDR2 ANQGSEA. V lost 4 bases and J lost 5, with 12 bases in between.

This clonotype showed up just a few times. The V call is TRBV11-2, the J call TRBJ2-2; no firm D call. This CDR3 is 14 amino acids long. The ends were cut back, 5 bases at V and 6 bases at J, with 13 bases in the middle. Germline loops: CDR1 SGHAT, CDR2 FQNNGV. In DNA form, the CDR3 reads TGTGCCAGCAGCACCTACGGCTTTTCCGGGGAGCTGTTTTTT. It encodes CASSTYGFSGELFF.

In this sample, this clonotype turned up many times. The V gene is TRBV3-1, the J gene TRBJ1-1; 7 nucleotides agree with TRBD1. V gave up 2 bases and J gave up 13 bases; unmatched junction bases: 13. The germline V gene has CDR1 LGHDT and CDR2 YNNKEL (reference sequence). The CDR3 consists of 14 residues. The CDR3 loop reads CASSQQDRPLRGFF. CDR3 nucleotides: TGTGCCAGCAGCCAACAGGACAGGCCTCTACGTGGTTTCTTT.

This clonotype was picked up many times. V gene TRBV5-1 combines with J gene TRBJ2-3; D might be TRBD1 (6 bases). The CDR3 runs 15 residues. The germline CDR1 and CDR2 sequences are SGHRS and YFSETQ. Trimming stripped 4 bases from V and 2 bases from J, with 14 bases between. The CDR3 nucleotides read TGCGCCAGCAGCGAGGACAGCACGAACACAGATACGCAGTATTTT. Protein: CASSEDSTNTDTQYF.

The rearrangement links TRBV27 to TRBJ2-7; D gene unclear. CDR1 is MNHEY and CDR2 is SMNVEV in the germline V gene (reference sequence). This CDR3 contains 16 residues. The V gene lost 0 bases and the J gene lost 2 bases, with 14 bases spanning the gap. The CDR3 bases are TGTGCCAGCAGTTTATCGATAACGGGTGGAGCCTACGAGCAGTACTTC. Residues: CASSLSITGGAYEQYF.

This clonotype was picked up many times. This chain links TRBV7-8 with TRBJ2-5, with D perhaps TRBD1 or TRBD2 (5 bases each). Germline V gives CDR1 SGHVS, CDR2 FQNEAQ. The CDR3 covers 15 residues. Trimming shortened V by 3 bases and J by 2 bases, and 13 bases separated the two germline ends. The CDR3, as DNA: TGTGCCAGCAGCTTCTCCCTGGGGGATCAAGAGACCCAGTACTTC. Translating gives CASSFSLGDQETQYF.

This clonotype was observed many times. The chain has TRBV11-2 and TRBJ2-1; 12 positions agree with TRBD2. Germline V gene data show CDR1 as SGHAT and CDR2 as FQNNGV. The CDR3 spans 14 residues. V was clipped by 2 bases and J by 8 bases; unmatched bases: 1. CDR3 sequence reads: CASSLLAGGYEQFF. CDR3 in DNA: TGTGCCAGCAGCTTACTAGCGGGAGGGTATGAGCAGTTCTTC.

This clonotype was found a few times. The rearrangement uses TRBV20-1 and TRBJ2-7; 9 bases line up with TRBD2. Trimming took 0 bases from V and 7 from J; bases not matched to a gene: 7. CDR3 length equals 14 residues. CDR1 is DFQATT, CDR2 SNEGSKA, per germline (reference sequence). The CDR3 protein is CSARDPLAGTEQYF. CDR3 DNA: TGCAGTGCTAGAGATCCCCTAGCGGGAACGGAGCAGTACTTC.

The V call is TRBV28, the J call TRBJ2-7; tentative D call: TRBD1 (6 bases). V was pared by 6 bases and J by 1 base, with 10 bases between. The CDR3 loop spans 13 amino acids. Germline CDR1 and CDR2: MDHEN and SYDVKM. This CDR3 reads CASRRTASYEQYF. Written as DNA, the CDR3 is TGTGCCAGCAGGAGGACAGCTTCCTACGAGCAGTACTTC.

This clonotype showed up many times. The chain combines TRBV30 with TRBJ1-2; TRBD1 might be the D (6 bases). CDR3 size: 14 residues. The germline gives CDR1 GTSNPN, CDR2 SVGIG (reference sequence). Trimming pared 0 bases from V and 5 bases from J, leaving 13 bases between. In nucleotides, the CDR3 is TGTGCCTGGAGTGTTGGAAGGGGGGTATATGGCTACACCTTC. Encoded protein: CAWSVGRGVYGYTF.

The chain carries TRBV28 and TRBJ2-5, with 14 bases matching TRBD2. With V trimmed by 3 bases and J by 5 bases, 11 bases remained unmatched. The germline gives CDR1 MDHEN, CDR2 SYDVKM. This CDR3 comprises 18 residues. The CDR3 nucleotides read TGTGCCAGCAGTTTGCCGGGGACTAGCGGGAGCCCATGGGAGACCCAGTACTTC. It yields the protein CASSLPGTSGSPWETQYF.

Many counts were recorded for this clonotype. The chain links TRBV20-1 to TRBJ2-1; tentative D call: TRBD2 (6 bases). The CDR3 has 15 residues. V shed 0 bases and J shed 7 bases, with 16 bases lying between them. CDR1 is DFQATT and CDR2 is SNEGSKA in the germline V gene (reference sequence). The CDR3 is CSARDLALPRNEQFF. CDR3 coding DNA: TGCAGTGCTAGAGATCTAGCGCTACCTCGGAATGAGCAGTTCTTC.

This clonotype was counted ten times or more. The V and J genes are TRBV12-3 or TRBV12-4 and TRBJ2-3, with 9 bases lining up with TRBD1. The CDR3 has 16 residues. With V trimmed by 5 bases and J by 1 base, 7 bases remained unmatched. CDR3 in DNA: TGTGCCAGCAGTCCAGAGACAGGGGGGGGCACAGATACGCAGTATTTT. Residues: CASSPETGGGTDTQYF.

This chain uses TRBV9 with TRBJ2-7; 13 bases line up with TRBD2. Germline V gene data show CDR1 as SGDLS and CDR2 as YYNGEE. The CDR3 sequence is 18 residues long. With 0 bases clipped from V and 0 bases from J, the junction kept 6 bases outside the gene matches. CDR3 DNA sequence: TGTGCCAGCAGCGTAGGGACTAGCGGGAGTGCTACCTCCTACGAGCAGTACTTC. Amino acids: CASSVGTSGSATSYEQYF.

The chain employs TRBV6-2 or TRBV6-3 and TRBJ2-1; 9 nucleotides agree with TRBD1. The CDR3 is 14 residues long. Germline V gene lookup returns CDR1 MNHEY and CDR2 SVGEGT. Trimming took 2 bases from V and 8 from J; bases not matched to a gene: 4. CDR3 sequence reads: CASSYPRDRDEQFF. CDR3 DNA sequence: TGTGCCAGCAGTTACCCCCGGGACAGGGATGAGCAGTTCTTC.

The V call is TRBV7-9, the J call TRBJ2-5, with D possibly being TRBD1 (6 bases). CDR1 is SEHNR and CDR2 is FQNEAQ in the germline V gene (reference sequence). V was trimmed by 5 bases and J by 5 bases, leaving 15 bases between them. This CDR3 spans 14 amino acids. Written as DNA, the CDR3 is TGTGCCAGCAGCCCTTCCACAGGGAGCGAGACCCAGTACTTC. This encodes CASSPSTGSETQYF.

This clonotype was detected ten times or more. This sequence joins TRBV7-3 and TRBJ2-3; D remains ambiguous. Germline CDR1 SGHTA, CDR2 FQGTGA. This CDR3 is built from 13 residues. V lost 5 bases, J lost 5 bases, and 11 bases lay in between. The CDR3 spells CASSHSPIDTQYF. As DNA, the CDR3 is TGTGCCAGCAGCCACTCCCCAATAGATACGCAGTATTTT.

This clonotype was counted ten times or more. J is TRBJ2-1 and V is TRBV27; either TRBD1 or TRBD2 may fit D (5 bases each). Trimming pared 5 bases from V and 5 bases from J, leaving 19 bases between. The CDR3 runs to 16 residues. CDR1 and CDR2 (germline): MNHEY, SMNVEV (reference sequence). The CDR3 DNA reads TGTGCCAGCAGTACCCCCTGGGGGAAGGAGGACAATGAGCAGTTCTTC. It encodes CASSTPWGKEDNEQFF.